These T cell receptor beta chains were read from a single sample in a study of shared clonotypes between healthy human individuals. Assay used: immunoSEQ multiplex PCR; TCRdb lists only in-frame clones, some missing. The sample contains roughly 300,000 clones, more than 60% of which appear only once. The sequenced sample was memory CD4+ T cells sorted from blood. The receptors come from a man aged 30 to 39 in good health. Both conserved end residues are part of each CDR3. The D gene is left open where the match is weak.

d_call	j_call	v_call	cdr3_aa	cdr3_nt
NA	TRBJ2-6	TRBV28	CASSPQWGFPYSGANVLTF	TGTGCCAGCAGCCCACAATGGGGCTTCCCCTACTCTGGGGCCAACGTCCTGACTTTC
NA	TRBJ2-7	TRBV18	CASSPSGWEQYF	TGTGCCAGCTCGCCATCGGGGTGGGAGCAGTACTTC
TRBD1	TRBJ1-1	TRBV19	CASSKTGGSEAFF	TGTGCCAGTAGTAAGACAGGGGGGTCTGAAGCTTTCTTT
NA	TRBJ1-1	TRBV7-9	CASGRQGNTEAFF	TGTGCCAGCGGGCGACAAGGGAACACTGAAGCTTTCTTT
NA	TRBJ1-2	TRBV18	CASSRDGRWGYTF	TGTGCCAGCTCACGTGACGGTCGGTGGGGCTACACCTTC
NA	TRBJ2-3	TRBV7-9	CASSLGLESGDTQYF	TGTGCCAGCAGCTTAGGCCTAGAGTCGGGAGATACGCAGTATTTT
TRBD2	TRBJ2-1	TRBV5-6	CASNPLLPGRAVNEQFF	TGTGCCAGCAACCCCCTTCTCCCGGGGAGGGCGGTCAATGAGCAGTTCTTC
TRBD1	TRBJ1-1	TRBV7-9	CASSLVGTGLIAEAFF	TGTGCCAGCAGCTTAGTTGGGACAGGGCTTATCGCTGAAGCTTTCTTT
NA	TRBJ2-5	TRBV11-2	CASSLDELRTETQYF	TGTGCCAGCAGCTTAGACGAGCTTAGGACAGAGACCCAGTACTTC
NA	TRBJ2-6	TRBV27	CASSISGANVLTF	TGTGCCAGCAGTATCTCTGGGGCCAACGTCCTGACTTTC
TRBD1	TRBJ1-1	TRBV6-1	CASSKDRGGSNTEAFF	TGTGCCAGCAGTAAAGACAGGGGTGGCAGTAACACTGAAGCTTTCTTT
NA	TRBJ1-4	TRBV7-8	CASSLEQTEKLFF	TGTGCCAGCAGCTTAGAACAGACTGAAAAACTGTTTTTT
NA	TRBJ1-1	TRBV7-2	CASSLLTENTEAFF	TGTGCCAGCAGCTTACTGACAGAGAACACTGAAGCTTTCTTT